This T cell receptor (beta chain) was retrieved from a study of PD-L1 blockade in urothelial cancer. Study findings and constraints: Durable-benefit patients had greater expansion of tumor-associated blood clones at 3 weeks.

With regard to this clone: Its target is not known.

TCRdb keeps only in-frame clones here, not all; method: immunoSEQ multiplex PCR. The sample has about 86,000 clones; under 90% are singletons. The J segment lost 8 bases and the V segment lost 5 bases, leaving 11 bases of the junction unmatched. CDR1 is SGHTA, CDR2 FQGTGA, per germline. The CDR3 totals 15 residues. The time point denotes: pretreatment peripheral blood. This sequence originates from a man aged 60 to 75 with urothelial cancer. The chain joins TRBV7-3 to TRBJ1-3, with 8 bases identical to TRBD1. Sequences were derived from PBMCs, sampled around atezolizumab (anti-PD-L1) treatment. In DNA form, the CDR3 reads TGTGCCAGCAGCCTAGGCCCCGGGACAGGTTACACCATATATTTT. It codes for CASSLGPGTGYTIYF.